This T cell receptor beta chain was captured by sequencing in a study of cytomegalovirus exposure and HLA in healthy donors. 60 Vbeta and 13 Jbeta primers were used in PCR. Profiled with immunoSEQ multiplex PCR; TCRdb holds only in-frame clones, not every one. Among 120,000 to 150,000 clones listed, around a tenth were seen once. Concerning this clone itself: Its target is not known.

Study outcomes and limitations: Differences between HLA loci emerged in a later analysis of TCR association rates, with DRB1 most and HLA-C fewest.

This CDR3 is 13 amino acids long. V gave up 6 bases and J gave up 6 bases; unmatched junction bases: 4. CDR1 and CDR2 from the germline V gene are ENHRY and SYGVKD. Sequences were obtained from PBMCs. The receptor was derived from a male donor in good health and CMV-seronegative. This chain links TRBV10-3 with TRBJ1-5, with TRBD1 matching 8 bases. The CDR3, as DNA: TGTGCCATCAGCCAGGGGGCTATTCAGCCCCAGCATTTT. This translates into CAISQGAIQPQHF.